The clone carrying this T cell receptor beta chain was seen repeatedly, ten times or more. The antigen is undetermined. These data are taken from a study of T cell responses to AZD1222 COVID-19 vaccine. The study, taken as a whole, reports: The breadth and depth of Spike-specific TCRs increased once two AZD1222 doses had been given. In all cases, repertoires were sampled only after the peak T cell response. Nearly half of spike-specific TCRs reportedly go after variant regions that carry no mutations.

The CDR3 extends over 15 amino acids. V was cut by 0 bases and J by 8 bases, with 13 bases left in between. The germline CDR1 and CDR2 sequences are KGHDR and SFDVKD. Sequenced by immunoSEQ multiplex PCR; TCRdb stores in-frame clones only, minus some. The sample contains 95,000 to 100,000 clones, about four fifths of which appear only once. Timing groups of about 4 and about 12 weeks for second doses were pooled. This clonotype originated in an adult who received the AZD1222 COVID-19 vaccine. The sample consisted of peripheral blood, taken 28 days after the second AZD1222 dose. J is TRBJ2-1 and V is TRBV24-1; maybe TRBD1 (5 bases). The CDR3 is CATSDLSSGSDEQFF. Written as DNA, the CDR3 is TGTGCCACCAGTGATTTGTCGTCAGGGTCTGATGAGCAGTTCTTC.